What follows are 8 T cell receptor beta chains derived from one specimen sequenced in a study of blood T cell repertoires in COVID-19. Profiling relied on immunoSEQ multiplex PCR, and the TCRdb table lists in-frame clones only, not all of them. The sample has 100,000 to 150,000 clones; approximately 84% are singletons. Sequences were obtained from peripheral blood. These receptors came from a man between 70 and 80 years old with acute or convalescent COVID-19.

The rearrangement links TRBV7-9 to TRBJ1-2; D is undetermined. This CDR3 is built from 12 residues. The germline gives CDR1 SEHNR, CDR2 FQNEAQ (reference sequence). Trimming stripped 1 base from V and 6 bases from J, with 6 bases between. CDR3 nucleotides: TGTGCCAGCAGCTTAGGGCAGAATGGCTACACCTTC. This codes for CASSLGQNGYTF.

The genes are TRBV18 and TRBJ1-1; D not certain. This CDR3 contains 13 residues. Trimming shortened V by 2 bases and J by 3 bases, and 7 bases separated the two germline ends. Germline CDR1 reads KGHSH; CDR2 reads LQKENI. The CDR3: CASSPNADTEAFF. The CDR3 DNA is TGTGCCAGCTCACCAAATGCGGACACTGAAGCTTTCTTT.

The chain carries TRBV29-1 and TRBJ1-4; the match to TRBD1 covers 9 bases. Germline V gene data show CDR1 as SQVTM and CDR2 as ANQGSEA. With V trimmed by 6 bases and J by 10 bases, 9 bases remained unmatched. The CDR3 has 13 residues. The CDR3 loop is CSVLSGQGAKLFF. CDR3 DNA sequence: TGCAGCGTACTTTCGGGACAGGGCGCAAAACTGTTTTTT.

CDR3 nucleotide sequence: TGTGCCAGCAGCTCTCTGCAGGGTGGGACGCAGTATTTT. Residues: CASSSLQGGTQYF. J is TRBJ2-3 and V is TRBV11-3; possible D gene TRBD1, 5 bases. This CDR3 is built from 13 residues. The germline V gene has CDR1 SGHNT and CDR2 YENEEA. V was pared by 4 bases and J by 9 bases, with 14 bases between.

The rearrangement uses TRBV3-1 (or the pseudogene TRBV3-2) and TRBJ1-2; a possible D gene is TRBD1 (6 bases). The CDR3 sequence is 15 residues long. V lost 1 base and J lost 4, with 13 bases in between. Per germline, CDR1 LGHDT and CDR2 YNNKEL (reference sequence). CDR3 loop: CASSQGTELLYGYTF. Written as DNA, the CDR3 is TGTGCCAGCAGCCAAGGGACAGAATTACTCTATGGCTACACCTTC.

The chain has TRBV3-1 (or the pseudogene TRBV3-2) and TRBJ1-5, with D perhaps TRBD1 (5 bases). V gave up 1 base and J gave up 2 bases, with 9 bases separating them. In germline, CDR1 is LGHDT, CDR2 YNNKEL (reference sequence). The CDR3 length is 15 residues. In nucleotides, the CDR3 is TGTGCCAGCAGCCAAGCAGGGAGGGGCAATCAGCCCCAGCATTTT. Amino acid sequence: CASSQAGRGNQPQHF.

This clone was counted a single time. The genes are TRBV5-1 and TRBJ2-7; possible D gene TRBD2, 6 bases. The CDR3 contains 13 residues. CDR1 SGHRS and CDR2 YFSETQ come from the germline V gene. V dropped 2 bases and J dropped 4 bases, with 10 bases sitting between them. CDR3 in amino acids: CASSFSGEYEQYF. CDR3 DNA: TGCGCCAGCAGCTTTTCGGGGGAGTACGAGCAGTACTTC. Full variable domain (outside the CDR3, taken from reference TRBV5-1 and TRBJ2-7): KAGVTQTPRYLIKTRGQQVTLSCSPISGHRSVSWYQQTPGQGLQFLFEYFSETQRNKGNFPGRFSGRQFSNSRSEMNVSTLELGDSALYLCASSFSGEYEQYFGPGTRLTVT.

There are a few counts of this clone. The chain combines TRBV28 with TRBJ2-7; 11 bases align to TRBD1. The CDR3 has 14 residues. Germline V gene data show CDR1 as MDHEN and CDR2 as SYDVKM. V lost 5 bases, J lost 2 bases, and 2 bases stayed unmatched. The CDR3 spells CASSRTGGAYEQYF. CDR3 DNA: TGTGCCAGCAGTCGGACAGGGGGCGCCTACGAGCAGTACTTC. Full variable domain (missing parts from reference TRBV28 and TRBJ2-7): DVKVTQSSRYLVKRTGEKVFLECVQDMDHENMFWYRQDPGLGLRLIYFSYDVKMKEKGDIPEGYSVSREKKERFSLILESASTNQTSMYLCASSRTGGAYEQYFGPGTRLTVT.